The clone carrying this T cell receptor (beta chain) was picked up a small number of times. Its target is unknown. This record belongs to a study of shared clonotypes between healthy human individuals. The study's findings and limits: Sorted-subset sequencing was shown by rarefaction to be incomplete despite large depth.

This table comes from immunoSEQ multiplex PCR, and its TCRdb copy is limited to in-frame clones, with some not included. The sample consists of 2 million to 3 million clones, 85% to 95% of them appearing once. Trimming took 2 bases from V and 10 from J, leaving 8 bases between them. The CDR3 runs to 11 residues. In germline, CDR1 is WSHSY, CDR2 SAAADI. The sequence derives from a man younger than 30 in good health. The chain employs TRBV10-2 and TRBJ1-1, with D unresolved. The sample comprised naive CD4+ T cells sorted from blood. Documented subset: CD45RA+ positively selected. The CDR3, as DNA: TGCGCCAGCAGTGAGGTAGGGAGAGCTTTCTTT. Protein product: CASSEVGRAFF.